Following are 17 T cell receptor beta chains from one sample sequenced in a study of cytomegalovirus exposure and HLA in healthy donors. PCR employed 60 Vbeta and 13 Jbeta primers. Clones were read by immunoSEQ multiplex PCR, and TCRdb kept only the in-frame ones, dropping some. The sample records about 100,000 clones, around 83% being singletons. The sample was PBMCs. The receptor source for this set is a woman between 18 and 29 years old in good health and CMV-seronegative.

V gene TRBV4-3 combines with J gene TRBJ1-2, with D maybe TRBD1 (6 bases). Trimming left V 0 bases short and J 3 bases short, with 17 bases between. This CDR3 is 17 amino acids long. Germline values: CDR1 LGHNA, CDR2 YSLEER. The CDR3 loop reads CASSQELGARGDYGYTF. The CDR3 nucleotides are TGCGCCAGCAGCCAAGAATTGGGGGCCAGGGGCGACTATGGCTACACCTTC.

As to this clone: The sample holds other DNA sequences that translate to the same CDR3. The V and J genes are TRBV5-5 and TRBJ1-2; 8 bases line up with TRBD1. V lost 4 bases and J lost 4; bases outside the gene matches: 15. Germline V CDR1 and CDR2: SGHKS, YYEKEE (reference sequence). The CDR3 runs to 17 residues. This chain's CDR3 is CASSPGLAGGATYGYTF. In DNA, the CDR3 is TGTGCCAGCAGCCCGGGGTTGGCAGGGGGCGCTACCTATGGCTACACCTTC.

This chain uses TRBV7-2 with TRBJ2-3; TRBD1 aligns across 7 bases. The germline V gene has CDR1 SGHTA and CDR2 FQGNSA. The length of the CDR3 is 14 residues. The junction had 3 bases not matched to a gene; V was cut back by 2 bases and J by 4 bases. CDR3 bases: TGTGCCAGCAGCTTATCTACAGGGGCAGATACGCAGTATTTT. It is translated as CASSLSTGADTQYF.

CDR3 sequence reads: CASSLDRGRGRIQYF. The CDR3 nucleotides read TGTGCCAGCAGCTTAGATCGAGGGCGCGGACGCATTCAGTACTTC. V and J are TRBV11-2 and TRBJ2-4; D perhaps matches TRBD2 (5 bases). Deletions cut 0 bases from V and 9 bases from J, with 15 bases between. The germline CDR1 and CDR2 sequences are SGHAT and FQNNGV. The CDR3 is made up of 15 amino acids.

This chain uses TRBV4-1 with TRBJ1-2; 8 bases match TRBD1. Germline values: CDR1 MGHRA, CDR2 YSYEKL. The V segment lost 5 bases and the J segment 0 bases; nucleotides outside the gene matches: 8. The CDR3 runs to 16 residues. CDR3 loop: CASSFPQGASNYGYTF. CDR3 coding DNA: TGCGCCAGCAGCTTCCCCCAGGGGGCCTCTAACTATGGCTACACCTTC.

The chain employs TRBV7-9 and TRBJ2-5; D possibly corresponds to TRBD2 (6 bases). Germline V gene lookup returns CDR1 SEHNR and CDR2 FQNEAQ (reference sequence). The ends were cut back, 2 bases at V and 3 bases at J, with 7 bases in the middle. CDR3 length: 13 amino acids. The CDR3 spells CASSLTGEETQYF. Written as DNA, the CDR3 is TGTGCCAGCAGCTTAACGGGAGAAGAGACCCAGTACTTC.

The chain links TRBV11-2 to TRBJ2-7; 7 positions agree with TRBD2. The CDR3 is 16 amino acids. With 5 bases clipped from V and 2 bases from J, the junction kept 12 bases outside the gene matches. CDR1 is SGHAT and CDR2 is FQNNGV in the germline V gene. The CDR3 spells CASSRSGGGITYEQYF. The CDR3 DNA is TGTGCCAGCAGCCGTAGTGGGGGGGGGATTACCTACGAGCAGTACTTC.

This clone was observed once. The V call is TRBV11-2, the J call TRBJ2-2; TRBD2 agrees at 7 bases. The CDR3 spans 15 residues. Germline V gives CDR1 SGHAT, CDR2 FQNNGV. V shed 4 bases, J shed 0 bases, and the junction held 2 bases outside the gene matches. In DNA form, the CDR3 reads TGTGCCAGCAGCTACGGACTAGCGAACACCGGGGAGCTGTTTTTT. The encoded protein is CASSYGLANTGELFF.

V usage is TRBV19 and J usage is TRBJ1-2; 7 positions match TRBD1. Per germline, CDR1 LNHDA and CDR2 SQIVND (reference sequence). The CDR3 runs to 11 residues. J lost 7 bases, V lost 9 bases, and 5 bases had no gene match. In DNA, the CDR3 is TGTGCCAGCGGTGGACAGGTTGGCTACACCTTC. Its translation: CASGGQVGYTF.

The chain is built from TRBV27 and TRBJ2-2, with 8 bases identical to TRBD1. This CDR3 has 15 residues. Looked up from germline, CDR1 is MNHEY and CDR2 is SMNVEV (reference sequence). V shed 7 bases, J shed 5 bases, and the junction held 9 bases outside the gene matches. CDR3 DNA: TGTGCCAGCACCAAAATCAGGACAGGGACCGGGGAGCTGTTTTTT. This translates into CASTKIRTGTGELFF.

The rearrangement joins TRBV28 to TRBJ1-1; TRBD1 might be the D (6 bases). Trimming shortened V by 6 bases and J by 4 bases, and 12 bases separated the two germline ends. There are 13 residues in the CDR3. Germline V gene lookup returns CDR1 MDHEN and CDR2 SYDVKM. The CDR3 region is CASRLTGFTEAFF. CDR3 in DNA: TGTGCCAGCAGGTTAACAGGGTTCACTGAAGCTTTCTTT.

The J gene is TRBJ1-4, the V gene TRBV7-6, with TRBD1 identical over 7 bases. This CDR3 spans 17 amino acids. After removal of 0 bases from V and 7 bases from J, the junction contained 11 bases not matched to a gene. Germline V gene sequence: CDR1 SGHVS, CDR2 FNYEAQ. The CDR3 DNA is TGTGCCAGCAGCTTAGCCGACAGGGTCCCGGGTGGTGAAAAACTGTTTTTT. Its translation: CASSLADRVPGGEKLFF.

This chain connects TRBV19 to TRBJ1-5; D remains ambiguous. CDR1 and CDR2 from the germline V gene are LNHDA and SQIVND (reference sequence). This CDR3 is 17 amino acids long. Trimming left V 2 bases short and J 0 bases short, with 14 bases between. The CDR3 bases are TGTGCCAGTAGTATATTGGGGTCCCGGGATAGCAATCAGCCCCAGCATTTT. It encodes CASSILGSRDSNQPQHF.

CDR3 region: CASSQGAHQPQHF. CDR3 coding DNA: TGCGCCAGCAGTCAGGGGGCCCATCAGCCCCAGCATTTT. This chain joins TRBV4-3 and TRBJ1-5, with 8 bases identical to TRBD1. Germline CDR1 is LGHNA and CDR2 is YSLEER. V gave up 6 bases and J gave up 5 bases; unmatched junction bases: 3. The CDR3 has 13 amino acids.

The chain recombines TRBV9 with TRBJ2-2; D might be TRBD2 (5 bases). V was shortened by 5 bases and J by 3 bases, with 17 bases between the two germline ends. Germline V CDR1 and CDR2: SGDLS, YYNGEE. The CDR3 is made up of 16 amino acids. The CDR3 is CASRPTDSAYTGELFF. CDR3 DNA sequence: TGTGCCAGCAGACCTACGGACTCAGCGTACACCGGGGAGCTGTTTTTT. The full variable domain, completed using reference TRBV9 and TRBJ2-2, is DSGVTQTPKHLITATGQRVTLRCSPRSGDLSVYWYQQSLDQGLQFLIQYYNGEERAKGNILERFSAQQFPDLHSELNLSSLELGDSALYFCASRPTDSAYTGELFFGEGSRLTVL.

This chain links TRBV18 with TRBJ2-5; D possibly corresponds to TRBD2 (7 bases). This CDR3 comprises 15 residues. V lost 0 bases, J lost 2 bases, and 10 bases lay in between. From germline, CDR1 is KGHSH and CDR2 LQKENI. CDR3 sequence: CASSPPGGGQETQYF. CDR3 DNA: TGTGCCAGCTCACCACCAGGGGGGGGACAAGAGACCCAGTACTTC.

This clone was seen more than once but under ten times. The chain links TRBV9 to TRBJ2-3; D is unresolved. This CDR3 has 15 residues. Germline V lookup: CDR1 SGDLS, CDR2 YYNGEE. V was cut by 0 bases and J by 0 bases, with 8 bases left in between. This CDR3 is CASSVALMSTDTQYF. For the CDR3, the DNA is TGTGCCAGCAGCGTAGCTTTAATGAGCACAGATACGCAGTATTTT.